The 25 T cell receptor beta chains presented below share a single source sample, sequenced in a study of early stage breast cancer tumors. Method: immunoSEQ multiplex PCR; TCRdb's copy keeps in-frame clones and lacks some. Among tens of thousands of clones listed, roughly 81% were seen once. The sample was blood. The origin of the receptors is a person in their fifties or sixties with breast cancer.

The chain couples TRBV6-6 to TRBJ1-6; D is undetermined. In germline, CDR1 is MNHNY, CDR2 SVGAGI (reference sequence). CDR3 length: 14 residues. The V end was cut by 1 base, the J end by 4 bases, with 5 bases between. The CDR3 region has the DNA TGTGCCAGCAGTTACTACGTATATAATTCACCCCTCCACTTT. Translated: CASSYYVYNSPLHF.

The rearrangement links TRBV6-1 to TRBJ1-4; D unclear. This CDR3 contains 14 residues. V was clipped by 2 bases and J by 8 bases, with 12 bases between them. Per the germline V gene, CDR1 is MNHNS and CDR2 is SASEGT. This CDR3 reads CASSENGLSEKLFF. Written as DNA, the CDR3 is TGTGCCAGCAGTGAAAACGGGCTCAGCGAAAAACTGTTTTTT.

The chain links TRBV6-6 to TRBJ1-1; 8 nucleotides agree with TRBD1. V was clipped by 2 bases and J by 1 base; unmatched bases: 3. Germline assignment: CDR1 MNHNY and CDR2 SVGAGI (reference sequence). The CDR3 loop spans 15 amino acids. The CDR3 bases are TGTGCCAGCAGTTACGCCCAGGGGGCGAACACTGAAGCTTTCTTT. Translating gives CASSYAQGANTEAFF.

The chain's CDR3 is CASSLWRGGEKLFF. For the CDR3, the DNA is TGTGCCAGCAGCTTGTGGAGGGGGGGAGAAAAACTGTTTTTT. The chain combines TRBV5-6 with TRBJ1-4, with D maybe TRBD1 (6 bases). CDR3 size: 14 residues. Germline V CDR1 and CDR2: SGHDT, YYEEEE. Trimming removed 1 base at V and 8 bases at J, with 12 bases between.

The chain links TRBV5-1 to TRBJ1-2, with 7 bases matching TRBD1. The CDR3 has 14 residues. Germline loops: CDR1 SGHRS, CDR2 YFSETQ. The junction had 9 bases not matched to a gene; V was cut back by 3 bases and J by 7 bases. CDR3 residues: CASSWEQGFGGYTF. The DNA for the CDR3 is TGCGCCAGCAGCTGGGAACAGGGGTTCGGTGGCTACACCTTC.

The V call is TRBV18, the J call TRBJ1-5; D is unclear. V dropped 3 bases and J dropped 2 bases, with 8 bases sitting between them. Germline CDR1 reads KGHSH; CDR2 reads LQKENI. The CDR3 has 14 amino acids. CDR3 DNA sequence: TGTGCCAGCTCACCCGGAGAGGGCAATCAGCCCCAGCATTTT. Residues: CASSPGEGNQPQHF.

In its sample, this clone was seen once. The genes are TRBV28 and TRBJ2-1; 9 bases fit TRBD2. J was trimmed by 8 bases and V by 5 bases; bases with no gene match: 16. The germline V gene has CDR1 MDHEN and CDR2 SYDVKM. This CDR3 has 17 amino acids. The CDR3 region is CASSGMSSGGFGDEQFF. The CDR3 nucleotides are TGTGCCAGCAGTGGGATGAGTAGCGGGGGATTTGGCGATGAGCAGTTCTTC.

The CDR3 region is CASSLTSGAITGELFF. As DNA, the CDR3 is TGCGCCAGCAGCTTAACTAGCGGGGCGATCACCGGGGAGCTGTTTTTT. The rearrangement joins TRBV5-1 to TRBJ2-2; 10 bases fit TRBD2. Looked up from germline, CDR1 is SGHRS and CDR2 is YFSETQ. With 2 bases clipped from V and 4 bases from J, the junction kept 5 bases outside the gene matches. The CDR3 totals 16 residues. Complete variable domain (other parts from reference TRBV5-1 and TRBJ2-2): KAGVTQTPRYLIKTRGQQVTLSCSPISGHRSVSWYQQTPGQGLQFLFEYFSETQRNKGNFPGRFSGRQFSNSRSEMNVSTLELGDSALYLCASSLTSGAITGELFFGEGSRLTVL.

The J gene is TRBJ2-3, the V gene TRBV5-1; 9 nucleotides align to TRBD2. CDR1 and CDR2 (germline): SGHRS, YFSETQ. The CDR3 runs to 16 residues. Unmatched junction bases numbered 2, after V lost 0 bases and J lost 0 bases. CDR3 region: CASSLGLADSTDTQYF. CDR3 sequence (DNA): TGCGCCAGCAGCTTGGGACTAGCGGATAGCACAGATACGCAGTATTTT.

The CDR3 sequence is CASSQAWAGAGQPQHF. CDR3 coding DNA: TGTGCCAGCAGTCAAGCGTGGGCAGGGGCGGGTCAGCCCCAGCATTTT. The V call is TRBV28, the J call TRBJ1-5, with a possible D match to TRBD1 (6 bases). The CDR3 is 16 amino acids. The germline gives CDR1 MDHEN, CDR2 SYDVKM. Deletions cut 5 bases from V and 6 bases from J, with 20 bases between.

The genes are TRBV7-3 and TRBJ2-2; no definite D call. Trimming took 3 bases from V and 2 from J, leaving 4 bases between them. CDR3 length: 13 amino acids. Germline CDR1 is SGHTA and CDR2 is FQGTGA. As DNA, the CDR3 is TGTGCCAGCAGCTTGGGCAACACCGGGGAGCTGTTTTTT. It specifies CASSLGNTGELFF.

The rearrangement joins TRBV7-2 to TRBJ2-1; TRBD2 is a possible D gene (6 bases). The CDR3 has 16 amino acids. V was clipped by 5 bases and J by 0 bases, with 14 bases between them. Germline CDR1 reads SGHTA; CDR2 reads FQGNSA. CDR3 loop: CASSATLASSYNEQFF. The CDR3 DNA is TGTGCCAGCAGCGCTACTCTAGCGAGCTCCTACAATGAGCAGTTCTTC.

The chain uses TRBV30 and TRBJ2-1, with D unresolved. Germline CDR1 reads GTSNPN; CDR2 reads SVGIG (reference sequence). The CDR3 consists of 10 residues. Trimming left V 2 bases short and J 7 bases short, with 3 bases between. The CDR3 DNA sequence: TGTGCCTGGAGTAGGAATGAGCAGTTCTTC. This gives the protein CAWSRNEQFF. The complete variable domain, with remaining parts taken from reference TRBV30 and TRBJ2-1, reads SQTIHQWPATLVQPVGSPLSLECTVEGTSNPNLYWYRQAAGRGLQLLFYSVGIGQISSEVPQNLSASRPQDRQFILSSKKLLLSDSGFYLCAWSRNEQFFGPGTRLTVL.

Only one count was recorded for this clone. The rearrangement links TRBV19 to TRBJ2-7, with 11 nucleotides matching TRBD1. The CDR3 spans 13 residues. V trimming: 10 bases; J trimming: 3 bases; junction bases outside the gene matches: 5. The germline V gene has CDR1 LNHDA and CDR2 SQIVND (reference sequence). The CDR3 DNA sequence: TGTGCCACCGGGACAGGGGGAAGCTACGAGCAGTACTTC. This codes for CATGTGGSYEQYF.

The chain links TRBV5-3 to TRBJ2-3; D could derive from TRBD1 or TRBD2 (5 bases each). TRBV5-3 is classed as an ORF, of uncertain function. This CDR3 spans 13 amino acids. V lost 5 bases, J lost 2 bases, and 9 bases lay in between. CDR3 region: CARSEGTTDTQYF. The CDR3 DNA follows: TGTGCCAGAAGTGAGGGGACCACAGATACGCAGTATTTT.

This chain links TRBV5-1 with TRBJ2-3; 8 bases map to TRBD2. V trimming: 4 bases; J trimming: 4 bases; junction bases outside the gene matches: 2. The CDR3 loop spans 13 amino acids. Germline V gene sequence: CDR1 SGHRS, CDR2 YFSETQ. DNA for the CDR3: TGCGCCAGCAGCCTCGGGGGGGCAGATACGCAGTATTTT. Protein sequence: CASSLGGADTQYF.

CDR3 DNA: TGTGCCAGCTCACCTACGGGGAGGACGAACACTGAAGCTTTCTTT. Its protein product is CASSPTGRTNTEAFF. This chain joins TRBV18 and TRBJ1-1, with unresolved D. This CDR3 is 15 amino acids long. Trimming took 3 bases from V and 1 from J, leaving 12 bases between them. From germline, CDR1 is KGHSH and CDR2 LQKENI.

The chain uses TRBV19 and TRBJ2-7, with 9 bases aligning to TRBD1. V shed 4 bases and J 4 bases; nucleotides not matched to a gene: 8. From germline, CDR1 is LNHDA and CDR2 SQIVND (reference sequence). This CDR3 is 15 amino acids long. The CDR3 coding sequence is TGTGCCAGTAGTAGCGGGACAGGGTCAATTTACGAGCAGTACTTC. Translated: CASSSGTGSIYEQYF.

V is TRBV6-5 and J is TRBJ2-5; D is perhaps TRBD1 (6 bases). The V gene's germline CDR1 is MNHEY and CDR2 SVGAGI. The V gene lost 3 bases and the J gene lost 5 bases, with 16 bases spanning the gap. This CDR3 has 15 amino acids. The DNA of the CDR3 is TGTGCCAGCAGTTATTCAACAGGGTCGGCGGAGACCCAGTACTTC. This encodes CASSYSTGSAETQYF.

The chain joins TRBV11-2 to TRBJ2-7, with D unresolved. Trimming stripped 7 bases from V and 6 bases from J, with 10 bases between. The length of the CDR3 is 11 residues. The germline V gene has CDR1 SGHAT and CDR2 FQNNGV. CDR3 sequence: CASNHYCEQYF. DNA of the CDR3: TGTGCCAGCAACCACTACTGCGAGCAGTACTTC.

The chain combines TRBV5-1 with TRBJ1-1; maybe TRBD1 (5 bases). The CDR3 runs 13 residues. Germline V lookup: CDR1 SGHRS, CDR2 YFSETQ. V lost 2 bases to trimming and J lost 4 bases, with 9 bases between them. The chain's CDR3 is CASSFQGLTEAFF. CDR3 coding DNA: TGCGCCAGCAGCTTTCAGGGTCTCACTGAAGCTTTCTTT.

This chain joins TRBV5-4 and TRBJ1-1, with D perhaps TRBD1 (6 bases). The CDR3 covers 15 residues. The V gene lost 1 base and the J gene lost 1 base, with 11 bases spanning the gap. Looked up from germline, CDR1 is SGHNT and CDR2 is YYREEE (reference sequence). The CDR3 reads CASSLPGQTNTEAFF. The CDR3 DNA reads TGTGCCAGCAGCTTGCCGGGACAAACGAACACTGAAGCTTTCTTT.

This chain connects TRBV5-1 to TRBJ1-1; 11 nucleotides agree with TRBD1. V shed 3 bases and J 4 bases; nucleotides not matched to a gene: 8. Germline loops: CDR1 SGHRS, CDR2 YFSETQ. The CDR3 contains 16 residues. Here the CDR3 reads CASSSGQGATSTEAFF. CDR3 sequence (DNA): TGCGCCAGCAGCTCCGGACAGGGGGCAACTAGCACTGAAGCTTTCTTT.

This chain connects TRBV19 to TRBJ1-5; TRBD1 agrees at 7 bases. Germline V CDR1 and CDR2: LNHDA, SQIVND (reference sequence). The V gene end was trimmed by 4 bases and the J gene end by 3 bases; junction bases not matched to a gene: 3. This CDR3 region has 14 residues. CDR3 DNA: TGTGCCAGTAGTACGACAGGGCCCAATCAGCCCCAGCATTTT. Translated: CASSTTGPNQPQHF.

This chain uses TRBV5-1 with TRBJ2-3; 7 bases match TRBD2. From germline, CDR1 is SGHRS and CDR2 YFSETQ. This CDR3 has 16 residues. Trimming cost V 1 base and J 5 bases; bases outside gene matches: 10. The CDR3 region has the DNA TGCGCCAGCAGCTTGACCCCAGCGGGGTCGCTAGATACGCAGTATTTT. Its protein product is CASSLTPAGSLDTQYF.